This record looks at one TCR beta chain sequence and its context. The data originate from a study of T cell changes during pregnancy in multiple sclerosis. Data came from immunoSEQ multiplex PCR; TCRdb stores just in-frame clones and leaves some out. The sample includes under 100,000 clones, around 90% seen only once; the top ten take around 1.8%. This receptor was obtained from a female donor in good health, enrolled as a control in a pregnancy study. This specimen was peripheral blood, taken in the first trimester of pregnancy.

The CDR3 DNA is TGTGCCTGGAGTGTAGACAGGAGTTTTCCCTACACCTTC. It specifies CAWSVDRSFPYTF. This chain connects TRBV30 to TRBJ1-2; tentative D call: TRBD1 (6 bases). CDR1 is GTSNPN, CDR2 SVGIG, per germline (reference sequence). The ends were cut back, 0 bases at V and 10 bases at J, with 15 bases in the middle. This CDR3 region has 13 residues.